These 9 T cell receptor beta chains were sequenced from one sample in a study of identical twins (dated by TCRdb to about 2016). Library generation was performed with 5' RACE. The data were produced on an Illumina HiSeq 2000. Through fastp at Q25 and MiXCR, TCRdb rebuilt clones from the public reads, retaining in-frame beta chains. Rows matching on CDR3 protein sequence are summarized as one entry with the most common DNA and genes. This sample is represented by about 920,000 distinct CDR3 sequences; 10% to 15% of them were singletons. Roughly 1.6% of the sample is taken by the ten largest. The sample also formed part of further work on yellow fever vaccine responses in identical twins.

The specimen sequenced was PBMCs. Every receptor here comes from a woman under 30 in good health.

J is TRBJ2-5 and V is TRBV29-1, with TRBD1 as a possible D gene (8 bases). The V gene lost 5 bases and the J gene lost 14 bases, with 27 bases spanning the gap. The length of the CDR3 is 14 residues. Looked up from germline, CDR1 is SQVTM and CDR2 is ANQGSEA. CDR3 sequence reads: CSVTSGTGGGEGYF. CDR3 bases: TGCAGCGTTACCTCCGGGACAGGTGGGGGGGAAGGATACTTC.

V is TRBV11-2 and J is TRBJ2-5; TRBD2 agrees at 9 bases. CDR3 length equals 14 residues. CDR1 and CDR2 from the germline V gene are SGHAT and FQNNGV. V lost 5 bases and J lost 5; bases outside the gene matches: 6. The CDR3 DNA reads TGTGCCAGCAGCCTGGGGACTAGCTTTGAGACCCAGTACTTC. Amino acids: CASSLGTSFETQYF.

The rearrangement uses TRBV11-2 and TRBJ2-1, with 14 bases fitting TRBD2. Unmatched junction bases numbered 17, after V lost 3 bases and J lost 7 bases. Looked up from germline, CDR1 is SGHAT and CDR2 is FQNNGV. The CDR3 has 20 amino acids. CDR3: CASSLLTGTSGSSMGNEQFF. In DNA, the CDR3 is TGTGCCAGCAGCTTGCTTACCGGGACTAGCGGGAGTAGTATGGGAAATGAGCAGTTCTTC.

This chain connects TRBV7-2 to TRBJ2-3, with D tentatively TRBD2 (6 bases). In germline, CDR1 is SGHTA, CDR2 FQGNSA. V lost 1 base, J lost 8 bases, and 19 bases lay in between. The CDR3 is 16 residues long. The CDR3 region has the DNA TGTGCCAGCAGCTTAGGACCCATAACGGAGGGAGGTACGCAGTATTTT. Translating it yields CASSLGPITEGGTQYF.

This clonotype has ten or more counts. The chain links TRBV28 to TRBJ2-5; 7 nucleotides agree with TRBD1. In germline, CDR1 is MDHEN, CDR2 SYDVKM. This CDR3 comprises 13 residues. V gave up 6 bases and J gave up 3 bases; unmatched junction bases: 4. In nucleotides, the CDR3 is TGTGCCAGCAGCCAAACAGGGGAAGAGACCCAGTACTTC. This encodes CASSQTGEETQYF.

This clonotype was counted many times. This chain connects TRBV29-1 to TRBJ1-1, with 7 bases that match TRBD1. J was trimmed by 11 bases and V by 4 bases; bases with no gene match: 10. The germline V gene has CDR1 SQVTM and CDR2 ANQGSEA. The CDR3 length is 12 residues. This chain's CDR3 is CSVAGTALEAFF. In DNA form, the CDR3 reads TGCAGCGTTGCCGGGACAGCCCTCGAGGCTTTCTTT.

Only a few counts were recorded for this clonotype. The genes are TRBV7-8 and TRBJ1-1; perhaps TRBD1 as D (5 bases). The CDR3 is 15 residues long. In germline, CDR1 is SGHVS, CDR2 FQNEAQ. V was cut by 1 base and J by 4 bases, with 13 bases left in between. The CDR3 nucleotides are TGTGCCAGCAGCTTAGTTCAGGCGGGGGGCACTGAAGCTTTCTTT. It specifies CASSLVQAGGTEAFF.

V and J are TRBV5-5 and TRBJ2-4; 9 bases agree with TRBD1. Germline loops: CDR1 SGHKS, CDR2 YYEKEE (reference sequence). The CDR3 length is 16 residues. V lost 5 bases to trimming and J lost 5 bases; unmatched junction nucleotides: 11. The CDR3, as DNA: TGTGCCAGCAGAGCAACCCGGGACAGGGTAGAAAACATTCAGTACTTC. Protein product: CASRATRDRVENIQYF.

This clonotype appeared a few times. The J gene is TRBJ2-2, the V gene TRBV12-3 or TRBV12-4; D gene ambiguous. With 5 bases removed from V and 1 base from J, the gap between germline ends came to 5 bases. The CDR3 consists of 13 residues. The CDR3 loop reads CASSTENTGELFF. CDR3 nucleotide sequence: TGTGCCAGCAGTACCGAGAACACCGGGGAGCTGTTTTTT.